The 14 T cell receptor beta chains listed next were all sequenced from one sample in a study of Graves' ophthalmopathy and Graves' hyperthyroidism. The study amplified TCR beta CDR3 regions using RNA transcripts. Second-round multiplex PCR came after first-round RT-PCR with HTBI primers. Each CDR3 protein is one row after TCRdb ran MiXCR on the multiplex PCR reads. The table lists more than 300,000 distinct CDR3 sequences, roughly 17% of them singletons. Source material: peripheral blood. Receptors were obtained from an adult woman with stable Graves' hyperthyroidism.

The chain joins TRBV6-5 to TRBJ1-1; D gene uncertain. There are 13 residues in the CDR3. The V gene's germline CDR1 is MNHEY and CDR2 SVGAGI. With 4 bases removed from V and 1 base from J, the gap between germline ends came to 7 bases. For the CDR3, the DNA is TGTGCCAGCAGTTTTACAACGAACACTGAAGCTTTCTTT. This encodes CASSFTTNTEAFF.

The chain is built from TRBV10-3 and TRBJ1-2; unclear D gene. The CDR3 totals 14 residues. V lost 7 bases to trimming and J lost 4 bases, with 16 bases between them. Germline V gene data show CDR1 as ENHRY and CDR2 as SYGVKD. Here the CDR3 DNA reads TGTGCCATCAACTCGGGTTTGGAGCCCTATGGCTACACCTTC. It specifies CAINSGLEPYGYTF.

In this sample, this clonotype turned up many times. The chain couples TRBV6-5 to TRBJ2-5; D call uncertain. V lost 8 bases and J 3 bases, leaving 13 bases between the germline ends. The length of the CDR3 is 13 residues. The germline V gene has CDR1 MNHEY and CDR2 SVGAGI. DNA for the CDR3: TGTGCCAGCGAAGAATACAACGAAGAGACCCAGTACTTC. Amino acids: CASEEYNEETQYF.

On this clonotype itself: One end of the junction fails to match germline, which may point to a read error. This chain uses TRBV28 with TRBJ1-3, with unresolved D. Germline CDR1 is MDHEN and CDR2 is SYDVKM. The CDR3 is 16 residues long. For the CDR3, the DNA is TGTGCCAGCAGACCGTCGGGCAAGCTGACTGGAAACACGATATATTTT. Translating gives CASRPSGKLTGNTIYF. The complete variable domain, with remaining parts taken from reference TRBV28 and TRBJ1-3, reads DVKVTQSSRYLVKRTGEKVFLECVQDMDHENMFWYRQDPGLGLRLIYFSYDVKMKEKGDIPEGYSVSREKKERFSLILESASTNQTSMYLCASRPSGKLTGNTIYFGEGSWLTVV.

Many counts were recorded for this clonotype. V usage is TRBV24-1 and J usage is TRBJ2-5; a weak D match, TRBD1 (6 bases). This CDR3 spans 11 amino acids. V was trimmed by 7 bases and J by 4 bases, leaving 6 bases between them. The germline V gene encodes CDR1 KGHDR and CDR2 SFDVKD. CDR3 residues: CATRQGETQYF. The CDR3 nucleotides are TGTGCCACCAGACAGGGAGAGACCCAGTACTTC.

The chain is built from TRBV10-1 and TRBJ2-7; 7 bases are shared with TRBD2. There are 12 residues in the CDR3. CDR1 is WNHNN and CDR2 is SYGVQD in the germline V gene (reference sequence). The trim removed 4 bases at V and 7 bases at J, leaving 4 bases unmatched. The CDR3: CASSGQGGEQYF. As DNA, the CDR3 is TGCGCCAGCAGTGGGCAGGGAGGGGAGCAGTACTTC.

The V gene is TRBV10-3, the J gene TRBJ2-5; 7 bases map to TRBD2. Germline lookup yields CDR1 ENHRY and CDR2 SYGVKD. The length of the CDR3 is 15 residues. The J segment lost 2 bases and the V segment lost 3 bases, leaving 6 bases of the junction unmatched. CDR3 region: CAISDSSGAQETQYF. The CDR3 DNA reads TGTGCCATCAGTGATTCCAGCGGGGCACAAGAGACCCAGTACTTC.

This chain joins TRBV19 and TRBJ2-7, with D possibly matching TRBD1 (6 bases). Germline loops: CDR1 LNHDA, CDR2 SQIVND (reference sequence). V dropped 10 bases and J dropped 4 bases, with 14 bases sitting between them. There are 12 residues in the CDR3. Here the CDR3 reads CATQGLDYEQYF. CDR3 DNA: TGTGCCACCCAGGGGCTAGATTACGAGCAGTACTTC.

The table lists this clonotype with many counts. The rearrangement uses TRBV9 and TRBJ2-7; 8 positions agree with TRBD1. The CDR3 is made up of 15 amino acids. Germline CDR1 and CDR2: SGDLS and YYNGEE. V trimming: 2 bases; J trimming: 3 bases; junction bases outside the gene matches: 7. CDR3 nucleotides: TGTGCCAGCAGCGTCGGACAGGGAGGCGTCTACGAGCAGTACTTC. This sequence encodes CASSVGQGGVYEQYF.

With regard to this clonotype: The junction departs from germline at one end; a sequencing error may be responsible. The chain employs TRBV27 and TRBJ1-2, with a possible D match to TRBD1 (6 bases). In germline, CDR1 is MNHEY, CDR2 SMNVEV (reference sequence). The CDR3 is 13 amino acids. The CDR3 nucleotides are TGTGCCTGCAGTCTAACAGGGCCGGGTGGCTACACCTTC. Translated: CACSLTGPGGYTF.

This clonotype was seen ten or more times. The DNA for the CDR3 is TGTGCCAGCATTCTTAGCGGGAGCGAGGAGACCCAGTACTTC. Amino acids: CASILSGSEETQYF. This sequence joins TRBV12-3 or TRBV12-4 and TRBJ2-5; 9 bases are a match to TRBD2. This CDR3 has 14 residues. V was clipped by 7 bases and J by 5 bases; unmatched bases: 8.

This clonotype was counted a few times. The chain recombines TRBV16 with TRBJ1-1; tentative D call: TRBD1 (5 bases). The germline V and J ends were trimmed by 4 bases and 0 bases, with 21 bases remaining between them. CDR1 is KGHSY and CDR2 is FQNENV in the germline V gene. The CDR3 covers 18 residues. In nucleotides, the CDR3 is TGTGCCAGCAGCCCCACCGGGGCAGCCGGGGGAATGAACACTGAAGCTTTCTTT. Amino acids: CASSPTGAAGGMNTEAFF. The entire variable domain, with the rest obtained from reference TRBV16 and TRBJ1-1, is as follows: GEEVAQTPKHLVRGEGQKAKLYCAPIKGHSYVFWYQQVLKNEFKFLISFQNENVFDETGMPKERFSAKCLPNSPCSLEIQATKLEDSAVYFCASSPTGAAGGMNTEAFFGQGTRLTVV.

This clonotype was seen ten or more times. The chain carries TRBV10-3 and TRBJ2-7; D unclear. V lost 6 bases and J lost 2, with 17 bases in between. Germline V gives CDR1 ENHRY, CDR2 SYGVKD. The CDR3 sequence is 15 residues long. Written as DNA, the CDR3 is TGTGCCATCAGGAAAGGGCCCAACTCGACCTACGAGCAGTACTTC. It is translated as CAIRKGPNSTYEQYF.

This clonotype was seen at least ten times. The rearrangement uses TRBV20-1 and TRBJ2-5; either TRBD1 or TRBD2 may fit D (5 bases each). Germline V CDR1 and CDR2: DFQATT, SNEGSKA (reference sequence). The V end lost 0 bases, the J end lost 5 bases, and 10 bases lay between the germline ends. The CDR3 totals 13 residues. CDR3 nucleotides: TGCAGTGCTAGAGATGGCAGGGAGGAGACCCAGTACTTC. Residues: CSARDGREETQYF.